This T cell receptor (beta chain) was sequenced for a study of blood T cell repertoires in COVID-19. There are 16 residues in the CDR3. V dropped 2 bases and J dropped 0; count of bases not matched to a gene: 4. Germline V gene data show CDR1 as KGHSH and CDR2 as LQKENI. In its sample, this clone was seen once. In the source study's methods: Estimation of nucleated cell counts was performed using reference gene primer amplification. The repertoire was sequenced with immunoSEQ multiplex PCR; TCRdb's copy has only in-frame clones and lacks some. D and trimming come from the DNA, and the V and J calls and clone size come from that table. The sample lists under 95,000 clones; 88% were seen once.

The clonotype was recovered from a human donor in a cohort sampled during active COVID-19. Sequencing used peripheral blood. The chain joins TRBV18 to TRBJ1-3; 7 nucleotides line up with TRBD1. This CDR3 reads CASSPITGASGNTIYF. The CDR3, as DNA: TGTGCCAGCTCACCAATAACAGGGGCCTCTGGAAACACCATATATTTT.